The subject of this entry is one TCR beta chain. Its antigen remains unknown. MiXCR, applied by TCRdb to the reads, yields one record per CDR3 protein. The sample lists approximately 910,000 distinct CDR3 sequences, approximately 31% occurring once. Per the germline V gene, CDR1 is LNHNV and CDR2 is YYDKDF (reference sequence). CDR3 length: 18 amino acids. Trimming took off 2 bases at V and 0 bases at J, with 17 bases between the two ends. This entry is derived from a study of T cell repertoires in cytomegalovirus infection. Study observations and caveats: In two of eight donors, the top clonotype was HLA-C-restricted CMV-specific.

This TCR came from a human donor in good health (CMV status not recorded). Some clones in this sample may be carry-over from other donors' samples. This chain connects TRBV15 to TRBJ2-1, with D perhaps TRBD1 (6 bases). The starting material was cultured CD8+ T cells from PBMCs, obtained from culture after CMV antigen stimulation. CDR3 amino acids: CATSRNPRTVSSYNEQFF. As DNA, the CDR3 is TGTGCCACCAGCAGAAACCCTAGGACAGTCAGCTCCTACAATGAGCAGTTCTTC. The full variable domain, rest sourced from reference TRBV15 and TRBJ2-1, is DAMVIQNPRYQVTQFGKPVTLSCSQTLNHNVMYWYQQKSSQAPKLLFHYYDKDFNNEADTPDNFQSRRPNTSFCFLDIRSPGLGDTAMYLCATSRNPRTVSSYNEQFFGPGTRLTVL.